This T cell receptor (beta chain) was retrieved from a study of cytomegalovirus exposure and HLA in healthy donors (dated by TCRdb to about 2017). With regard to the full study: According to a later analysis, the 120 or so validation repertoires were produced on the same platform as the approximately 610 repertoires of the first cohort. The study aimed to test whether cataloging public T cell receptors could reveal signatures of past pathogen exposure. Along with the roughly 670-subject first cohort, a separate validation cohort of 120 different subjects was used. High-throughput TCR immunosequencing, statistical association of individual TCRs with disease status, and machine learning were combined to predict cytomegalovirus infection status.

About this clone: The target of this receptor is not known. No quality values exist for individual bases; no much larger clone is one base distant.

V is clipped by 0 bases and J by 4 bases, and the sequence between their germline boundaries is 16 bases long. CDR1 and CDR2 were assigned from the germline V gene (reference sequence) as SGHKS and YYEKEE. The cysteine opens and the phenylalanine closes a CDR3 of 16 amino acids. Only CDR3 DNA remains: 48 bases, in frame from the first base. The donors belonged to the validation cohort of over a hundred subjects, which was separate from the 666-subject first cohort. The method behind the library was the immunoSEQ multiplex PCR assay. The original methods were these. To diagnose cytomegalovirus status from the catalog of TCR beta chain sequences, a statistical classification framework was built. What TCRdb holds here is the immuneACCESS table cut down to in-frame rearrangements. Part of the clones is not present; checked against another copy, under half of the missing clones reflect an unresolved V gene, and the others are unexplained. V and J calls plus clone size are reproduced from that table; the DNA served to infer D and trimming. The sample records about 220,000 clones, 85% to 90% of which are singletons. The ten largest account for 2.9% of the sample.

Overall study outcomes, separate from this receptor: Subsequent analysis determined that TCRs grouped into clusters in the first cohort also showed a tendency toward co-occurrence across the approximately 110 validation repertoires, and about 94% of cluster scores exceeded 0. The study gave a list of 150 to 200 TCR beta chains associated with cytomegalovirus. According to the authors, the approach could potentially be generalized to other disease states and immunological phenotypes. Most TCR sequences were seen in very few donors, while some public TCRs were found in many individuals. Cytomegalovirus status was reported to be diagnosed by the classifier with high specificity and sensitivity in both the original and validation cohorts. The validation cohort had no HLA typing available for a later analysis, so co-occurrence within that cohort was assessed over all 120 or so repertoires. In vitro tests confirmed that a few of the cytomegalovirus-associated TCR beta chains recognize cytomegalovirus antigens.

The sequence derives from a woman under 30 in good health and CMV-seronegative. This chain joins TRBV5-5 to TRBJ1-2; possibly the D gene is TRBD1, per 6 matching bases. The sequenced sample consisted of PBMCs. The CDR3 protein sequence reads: CASSLDRRGIGYGYTF. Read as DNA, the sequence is TGTGCCAGCAGCTTGGACCGCAGGGGAATAGGCTATGGCTACACCTTC.